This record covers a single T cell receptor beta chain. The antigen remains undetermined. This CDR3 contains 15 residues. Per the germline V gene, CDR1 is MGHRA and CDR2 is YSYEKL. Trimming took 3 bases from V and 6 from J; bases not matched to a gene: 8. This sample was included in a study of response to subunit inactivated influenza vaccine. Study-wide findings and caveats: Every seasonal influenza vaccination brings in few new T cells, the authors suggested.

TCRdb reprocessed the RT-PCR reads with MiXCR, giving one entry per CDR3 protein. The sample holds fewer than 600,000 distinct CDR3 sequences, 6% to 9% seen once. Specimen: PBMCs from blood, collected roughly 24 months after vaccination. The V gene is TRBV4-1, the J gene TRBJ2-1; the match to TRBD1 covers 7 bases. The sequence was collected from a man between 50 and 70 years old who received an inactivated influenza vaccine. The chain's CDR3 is CASSHSGTAINEQFF. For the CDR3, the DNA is TGCGCCAGCAGCCATTCCGGGACAGCCATCAATGAGCAGTTCTTC.